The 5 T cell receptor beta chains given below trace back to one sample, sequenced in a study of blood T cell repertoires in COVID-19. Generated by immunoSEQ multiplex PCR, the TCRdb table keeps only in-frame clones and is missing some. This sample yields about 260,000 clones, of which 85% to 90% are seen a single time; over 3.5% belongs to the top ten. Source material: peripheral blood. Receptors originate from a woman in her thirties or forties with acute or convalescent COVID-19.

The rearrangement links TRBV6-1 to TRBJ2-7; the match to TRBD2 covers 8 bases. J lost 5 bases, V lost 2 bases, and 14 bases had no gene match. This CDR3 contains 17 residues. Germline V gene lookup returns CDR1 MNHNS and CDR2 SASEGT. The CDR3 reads CASSENPPGGMANEQYV. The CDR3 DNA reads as TGTGCCAGCAGTGAAAATCCTCCGGGGGGGATGGCGAACGAGCAGTACGTC.

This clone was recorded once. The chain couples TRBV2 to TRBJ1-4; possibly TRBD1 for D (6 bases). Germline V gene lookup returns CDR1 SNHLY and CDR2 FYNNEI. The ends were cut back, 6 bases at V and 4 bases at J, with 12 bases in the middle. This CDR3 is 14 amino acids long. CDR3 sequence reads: CASSDGQLNEKLFF. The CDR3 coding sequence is TGTGCCAGCAGCGACGGACAGCTTAATGAAAAACTGTTTTTT.

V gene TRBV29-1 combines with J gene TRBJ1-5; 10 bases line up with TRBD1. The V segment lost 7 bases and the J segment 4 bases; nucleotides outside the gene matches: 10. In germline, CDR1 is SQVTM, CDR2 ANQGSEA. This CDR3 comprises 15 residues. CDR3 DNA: TGCAGCGCATCCCTAGGGACAGGGGTGAATCAGCCCCAGCATTTT. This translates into CSASLGTGVNQPQHF.

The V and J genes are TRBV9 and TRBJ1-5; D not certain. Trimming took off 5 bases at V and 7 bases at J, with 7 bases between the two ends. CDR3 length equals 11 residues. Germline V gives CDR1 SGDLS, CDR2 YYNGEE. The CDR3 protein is CASRAPQPQHF. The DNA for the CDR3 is TGTGCCAGCAGGGCACCCCAGCCCCAGCATTTT.

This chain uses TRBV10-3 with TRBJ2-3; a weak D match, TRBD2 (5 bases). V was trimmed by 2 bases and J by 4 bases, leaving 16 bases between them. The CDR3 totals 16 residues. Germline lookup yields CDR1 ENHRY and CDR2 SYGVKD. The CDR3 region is CAISERENRPPDTQYF. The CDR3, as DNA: TGTGCCATCAGTGAGAGGGAGAATCGTCCCCCAGATACGCAGTATTTT.